This T cell receptor (beta chain) was found in a study of T cell responses to AZD1222 COVID-19 vaccine. Regarding the study as a whole: Only after the peak T cell response were repertoires sampled. Reports indicate that nearly half of spike-specific TCRs are directed at unmutated variant regions. When two AZD1222 doses had been given, Spike-specific TCR breadth and depth rose. Donors, mostly white British, included more females; clonal diversity was possibly underestimated.

The CDR3 totals 13 residues. Trimming shortened V by 4 bases and J by 5 bases, and 11 bases separated the two germline ends. Germline V gives CDR1 ENHRY, CDR2 SYGVKD. TCRdb keeps only in-frame clones here, not all; method: immunoSEQ multiplex PCR. Of about 120,000 clones listed, around 92% were seen once; the top ten hold more than 2.5%. With respect to this clone: Its antigen is not identified.

This TCR derives from an adult in good health. V gene TRBV10-3 combines with J gene TRBJ1-2; D is possibly TRBD1 (6 bases). The sequenced sample was peripheral blood, obtained on day 0 of AZD1222 vaccination. The DNA of the CDR3 is TGTGCCATCAGTGTCGATGACAGGTATGGCTACACCTTC. As protein: CAISVDDRYGYTF.